A single sample is the source of the 9 T cell receptor beta chains below, sequenced in a study of post-analysis software for immune sequencing data (dated by TCRdb to 2013 to 2016). Results and caveats for the whole study, not just this receptor: Patients showed significantly higher frequencies than controls for five TRBV segments, among them TRBV5-6, TRBV5-1 and TRBV20-1.

Their target antigens are unknown. The library was generated by PCR. Reads for this sample came from an Illumina HiSeq 2500. To reduce PCR and sequencing biases, unique molecular identifiers were built into the TCR beta cDNA libraries. Starting from the raw public reads, TCRdb applied fastp trimming at Q25, assembled clones with MiXCR and retained in-frame beta chains. Records with the same CDR3 protein are collapsed into one entry carrying the most frequent genes and DNA. This sample has about 540,000 distinct CDR3 sequences in its table, and around 31% of those were observed once. About 6% of the sample goes to the ten largest clones. The sample was blood. The receptors derive from a girl aged 2 to 17 with multiple sclerosis.

The genes are TRBV7-3 and TRBJ2-3; perhaps TRBD2 as D (6 bases). The CDR3 extends over 14 amino acids. Trimming left V 3 bases short and J 5 bases short, with 12 bases between. Germline V gene lookup returns CDR1 SGHTA and CDR2 FQGTGA. The CDR3 coding sequence is TGTGCCAGCAGCTTGTGGGGGACTGAAGATACGCAGTATTTT. This sequence encodes CASSLWGTEDTQYF.

This clonotype was counted a few times. The V gene is TRBV29-1, the J gene TRBJ1-2, with D possibly being TRBD1 (5 bases). V gave up 7 bases and J gave up 6 bases, with 9 bases separating them. This CDR3 has 10 residues. Germline-derived CDR1 and CDR2 are SQVTM and ANQGSEA. CDR3 amino acids: CSDEGNGYTF. The CDR3 region has the DNA TGCAGCGATGAGGGGAATGGCTACACCTTC. Based on the CDR3 plus reference TRBV29-1 and TRBJ1-2, the full variable domain is SAVISQKPSRDICQRGTSLTIQCQVDSQVTMMFWYRQQPGQSLTLIATANQGSEATYESGFVIDKFPISRPNLTFSTLTVSNMSPEDSSIYLCSDEGNGYTFGSGTRLTVV.

Comments on this clonotype: At one of its ends the junction is not consistent with the germline gene, which may arise from a read error. J is TRBJ2-7 and V is TRBV11-2; D is possibly TRBD1 (5 bases). The CDR3 runs to 15 residues. In germline, CDR1 is SGHAT, CDR2 FQNNGV. CDR3 in DNA: TGTGCCAGCAGCTGGCGTGCTGACAGCCCCTACGAGCGGTACTTC. Translation gives CASSWRADSPYERYF.

The rearrangement links TRBV9 to TRBJ2-3; D may match TRBD1 or TRBD2 (5 bases each). This CDR3 comprises 16 residues. The germline gives CDR1 SGDLS, CDR2 YYNGEE. V lost 0 bases to trimming and J lost 1 base, with 12 bases between them. The CDR3 sequence is CASSVGGRRGTDTQYF. Here the CDR3 DNA reads TGTGCCAGCAGCGTAGGGGGACGGCGAGGCACAGATACGCAGTATTTT.

This chain connects TRBV6-6 to TRBJ1-1; D is undetermined. V gave up 6 bases and J gave up 3 bases, with 11 bases separating them. Germline V gene lookup returns CDR1 MNHNY and CDR2 SVGAGI (reference sequence). This CDR3 contains 13 residues. CDR3 in DNA: TGTGCCAGCAGCCGTAGAAGGGACACTGAAGCTTTCTTT. Its protein product is CASSRRRDTEAFF.

V usage is TRBV6-2 or TRBV6-3 and J usage is TRBJ2-3; possibly TRBD1 for D (6 bases). Germline CDR1 reads MNHEY; CDR2 reads SVGEGT. The CDR3 contains 13 residues. Trimming pared 5 bases from V and 8 bases from J, leaving 14 bases between. The CDR3: CASSAYRVSTQYF. The CDR3 DNA follows: TGTGCCAGCAGTGCCTACAGGGTGTCTACGCAGTATTTT.

The chain joins TRBV20-1 to TRBJ2-1, with a weak D call TRBD2 (7 bases). The CDR3 has 14 residues. V lost 3 bases and J lost 3, with 12 bases in between. The germline gives CDR1 DFQATT, CDR2 SNEGSKA (reference sequence). The CDR3 DNA is TGCAGTGCTAGGGGAGGGGGAAACTACAATGAGCAGTTCTTC. Translating it yields CSARGGGNYNEQFF.

This clonotype was picked up a small number of times. The chain uses TRBV29-1 and TRBJ1-2; unclear D gene. Trimming removed 4 bases at V and 0 bases at J, with 6 bases between. CDR3 length: 12 amino acids. Germline V gene sequence: CDR1 SQVTM, CDR2 ANQGSEA. CDR3 in DNA: TGCAGCGTTGTCTCACCTAACTATGGCTACACCTTC. Translated: CSVVSPNYGYTF.

V usage is TRBV3-1 and J usage is TRBJ2-3; TRBD2 aligns across 9 bases. This CDR3 comprises 16 residues. The V and J ends lost 0 bases and 4 bases, in that order; junction bases with no gene match: 5. CDR1 LGHDT and CDR2 YNNKEL come from the germline V gene (reference sequence). CDR3 amino acids: CASSQDVGLASDTQYF. In DNA, the CDR3 is TGTGCCAGCAGCCAAGATGTGGGACTAGCATCAGATACGCAGTATTTT.